A single sample is the source of the 6 T cell receptor beta chains below, sequenced in a study of blood T cell repertoires in COVID-19. Some clones are missing from TCRdb's copy, which holds only in-frame ones; the method was immunoSEQ multiplex PCR. The sample records some 220,000 clones, about 82% being singletons. The specimen sequenced was peripheral blood. The receptors shown here come from a woman between 65 and 79 years old with COVID-19, enrolled during active disease.

The chain combines TRBV28 with TRBJ1-1; D ambiguous. Looked up from germline, CDR1 is MDHEN and CDR2 is SYDVKM. The CDR3 runs 12 residues. The V end lost 2 bases, the J end lost 4 bases, and 5 bases lay between the germline ends. CDR3: CASSLRSTEAFF. CDR3 bases: TGTGCCAGCAGTTTACGGAGCACTGAAGCTTTCTTT.

As concerns this clone: At one end the junction does not follow the germline gene, possibly because of a read error. This rearrangement joins TRBV7-7 to TRBJ2-7, with 7 bases aligning to TRBD1. CDR3 length equals 15 residues. CDR1 SSHAT and CDR2 FNYEAQ come from the germline V gene (reference sequence). The CDR3 DNA sequence: TGTGCTAGCAGCCCCCAGACAGGGCCCATCCACGAGCAGTACTTC. It encodes CASSPQTGPIHEQYF.

The genes are TRBV28 and TRBJ1-3, with D perhaps matching TRBD1 (6 bases). Germline CDR1 is MDHEN and CDR2 is SYDVKM. The CDR3 runs to 16 residues. V lost 3 bases and J lost 0, with 12 bases in between. CDR3 bases: TGTGCCAGCAGTTTTCAGGGGACGCCCTCTGGAAACACCATATATTTT. This gives the protein CASSFQGTPSGNTIYF.

CDR3 loop: CASSPYSGGITDTQYF. DNA for the CDR3: TGTGCCAGCAGCCCGTATAGCGGGGGAATCACAGATACGCAGTATTTT. V is TRBV14 and J is TRBJ2-3, with 9 bases lining up with TRBD2. Trimming cost V 4 bases and J 2 bases; bases outside gene matches: 7. The CDR3 has 16 residues. Germline CDR1 and CDR2: SGHDN and FVKESK. Full variable domain (remainder filled in from reference TRBV14 and TRBJ2-3): EAGVTQFPSHSVIEKGQTVTLRCDPISGHDNLYWYRRVMGKEIKFLLHFVKESKQDESGMPNNRFLAERTGGTYSTLKVQPAELEDSGVYFCASSPYSGGITDTQYFGPGTRLTVL.

The chain joins TRBV10-3 to TRBJ1-2; tentative D call: TRBD1 (5 bases). CDR1 ENHRY and CDR2 SYGVKD come from the germline V gene. CDR3 length: 15 residues. The ends were cut back, 9 bases at V and 4 bases at J, with 21 bases in the middle. Here the CDR3 reads CAIRDPKTETYGYTF. CDR3 sequence (DNA): TGTGCCATAAGAGACCCAAAGACAGAGACCTATGGCTACACCTTC.

This chain joins TRBV24-1 and TRBJ2-3; D gene unclear. The CDR3 runs 15 residues. Trimming took off 0 bases at V and 6 bases at J, with 12 bases between the two ends. Germline V gene sequence: CDR1 KGHDR, CDR2 SFDVKD. The CDR3 reads CATSDLPPLEDTQYF. In DNA form, the CDR3 reads TGTGCCACCAGTGATTTGCCCCCCCTAGAGGATACGCAGTATTTT.